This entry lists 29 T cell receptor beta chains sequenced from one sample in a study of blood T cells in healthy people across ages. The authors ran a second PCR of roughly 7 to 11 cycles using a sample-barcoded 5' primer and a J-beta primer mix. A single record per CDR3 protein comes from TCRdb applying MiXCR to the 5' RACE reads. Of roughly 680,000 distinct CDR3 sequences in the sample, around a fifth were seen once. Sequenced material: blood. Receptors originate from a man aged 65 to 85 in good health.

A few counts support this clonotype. The CDR3 DNA reads as TGCAGCGCCAAGGGGGGCAGCTCCTACAATGAGCAGTTCTTC. Translated, it gives CSAKGGSSYNEQFF. J is TRBJ2-1 and V is TRBV29-1; either TRBD1 or TRBD2 may supply D (6 bases each). Germline values: CDR1 SQVTM, CDR2 ANQGSEA. V lost 7 bases to trimming and J lost 0 bases, with 13 bases between them. The CDR3 extends over 14 amino acids.

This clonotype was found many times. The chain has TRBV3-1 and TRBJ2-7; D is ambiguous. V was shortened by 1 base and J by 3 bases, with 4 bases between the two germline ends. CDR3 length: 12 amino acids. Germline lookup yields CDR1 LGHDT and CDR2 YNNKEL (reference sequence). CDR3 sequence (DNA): TGTGCCAGCAGCCAAGGAGACTACGAGCAGTACTTC. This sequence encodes CASSQGDYEQYF.

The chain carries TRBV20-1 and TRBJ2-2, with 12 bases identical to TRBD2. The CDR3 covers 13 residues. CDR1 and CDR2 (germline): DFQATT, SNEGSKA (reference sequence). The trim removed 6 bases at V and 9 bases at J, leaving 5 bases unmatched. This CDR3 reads CSARLAGVRELFF. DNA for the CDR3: TGCAGTGCCAGACTAGCGGGGGTGCGGGAGCTGTTTTTT.

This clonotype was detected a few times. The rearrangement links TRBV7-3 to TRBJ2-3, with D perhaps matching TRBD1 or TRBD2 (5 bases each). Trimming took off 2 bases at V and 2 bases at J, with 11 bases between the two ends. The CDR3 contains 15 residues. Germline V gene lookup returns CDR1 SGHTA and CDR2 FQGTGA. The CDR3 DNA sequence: TGTGCCAGCAGCTTACAAGGGACCTTCACAGATACGCAGTATTTT. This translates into CASSLQGTFTDTQYF.

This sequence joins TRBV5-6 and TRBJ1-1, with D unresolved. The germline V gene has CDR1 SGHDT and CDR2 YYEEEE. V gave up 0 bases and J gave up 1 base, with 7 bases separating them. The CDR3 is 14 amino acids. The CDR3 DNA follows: TGTGCCAGCAGCTTGGACGCCTCGAACACTGAAGCTTTCTTT. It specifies CASSLDASNTEAFF.

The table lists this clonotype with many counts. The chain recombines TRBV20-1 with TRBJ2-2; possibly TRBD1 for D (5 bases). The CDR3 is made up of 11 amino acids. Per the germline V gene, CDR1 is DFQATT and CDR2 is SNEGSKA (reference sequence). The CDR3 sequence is CSTTGTGELFF. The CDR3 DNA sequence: TGCAGCACTACAGGAACCGGGGAGCTGTTTTTT.

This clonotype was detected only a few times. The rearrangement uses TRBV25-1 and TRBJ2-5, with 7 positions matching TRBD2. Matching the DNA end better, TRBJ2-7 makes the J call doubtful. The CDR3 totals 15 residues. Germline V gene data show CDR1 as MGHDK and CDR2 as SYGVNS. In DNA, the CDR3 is TGTGCCAGCAGTGAAACGGGCGGGAGCCCCAACGAGCAGTACTTC. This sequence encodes CASSETGGSPNEQYF.

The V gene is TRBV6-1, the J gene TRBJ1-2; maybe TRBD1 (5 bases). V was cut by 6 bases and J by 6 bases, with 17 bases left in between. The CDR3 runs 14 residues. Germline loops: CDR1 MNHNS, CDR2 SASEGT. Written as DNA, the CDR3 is TGTGCCAGCAGAAACCCAGGGTCTAAGGATGGCTACACCTTC. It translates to CASRNPGSKDGYTF.

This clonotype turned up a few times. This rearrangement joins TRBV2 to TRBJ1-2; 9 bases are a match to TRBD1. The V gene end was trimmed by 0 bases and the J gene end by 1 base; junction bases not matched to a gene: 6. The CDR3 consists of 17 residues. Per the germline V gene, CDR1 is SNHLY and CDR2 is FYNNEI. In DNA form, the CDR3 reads TGTGCCAGCAGTGAAGCGCTCACAGGGGGCCATAACTATGGCTACACCTTC. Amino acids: CASSEALTGGHNYGYTF.

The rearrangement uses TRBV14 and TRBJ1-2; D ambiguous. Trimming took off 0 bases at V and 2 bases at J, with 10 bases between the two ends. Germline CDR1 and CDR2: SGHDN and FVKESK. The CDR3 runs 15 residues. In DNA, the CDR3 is TGTGCCAGCAGCCAAGAGGCCGGAGGGAACTATGGCTACACCTTC. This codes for CASSQEAGGNYGYTF.

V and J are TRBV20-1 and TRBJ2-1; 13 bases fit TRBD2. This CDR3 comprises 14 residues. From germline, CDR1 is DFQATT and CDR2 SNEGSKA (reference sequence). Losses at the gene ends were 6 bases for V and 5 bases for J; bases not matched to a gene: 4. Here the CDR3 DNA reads TGCAGTGCCCGGACTAGCGGGAGCCACAATGAGCAGTTCTTC. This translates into CSARTSGSHNEQFF.

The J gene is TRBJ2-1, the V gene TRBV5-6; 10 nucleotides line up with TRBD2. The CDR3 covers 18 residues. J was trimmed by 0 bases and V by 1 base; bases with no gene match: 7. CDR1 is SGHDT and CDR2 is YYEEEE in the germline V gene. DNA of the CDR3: TGTGCCAGCAGCTTGAGCGGGAGGGTCCCCTTCTCCTACAATGAGCAGTTCTTC. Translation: CASSLSGRVPFSYNEQFF.

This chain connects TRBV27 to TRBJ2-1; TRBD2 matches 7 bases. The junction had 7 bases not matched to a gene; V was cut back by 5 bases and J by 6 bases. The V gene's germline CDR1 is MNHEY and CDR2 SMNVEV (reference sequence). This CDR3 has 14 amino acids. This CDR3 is CASSRGSLLNEQFF. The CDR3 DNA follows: TGTGCCAGCAGTCGCGGGAGTTTACTCAATGAGCAGTTCTTC.

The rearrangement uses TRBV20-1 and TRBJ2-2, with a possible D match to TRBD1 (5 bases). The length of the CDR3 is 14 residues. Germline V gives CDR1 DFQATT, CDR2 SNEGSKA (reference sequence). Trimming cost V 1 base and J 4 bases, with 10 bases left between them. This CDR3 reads CSARGQGFTGELFF. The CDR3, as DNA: TGCAGTGCTAGAGGGCAGGGTTTCACCGGGGAGCTGTTTTTT.

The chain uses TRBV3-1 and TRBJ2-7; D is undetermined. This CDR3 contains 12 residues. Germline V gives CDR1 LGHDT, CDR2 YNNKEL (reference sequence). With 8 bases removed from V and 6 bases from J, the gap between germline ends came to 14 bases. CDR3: CASGKSKGEQYF. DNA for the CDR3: TGTGCCAGCGGAAAATCCAAGGGCGAGCAGTACTTC.

Here the CDR3 DNA reads TGTGCCAGCAGCGTCACGGAAGGCGAGCAGTACTTC. Translated: CASSVTEGEQYF. V is TRBV9 and J is TRBJ2-7; the D is unclear. V was pared by 2 bases and J by 6 bases, with 9 bases between. The CDR3 contains 12 residues. CDR1 and CDR2 from the germline V gene are SGDLS and YYNGEE. Supplemented by reference TRBV9 and TRBJ2-7, the full variable domain reads DSGVTQTPKHLITATGQRVTLRCSPRSGDLSVYWYQQSLDQGLQFLIQYYNGEERAKGNILERFSAQQFPDLHSELNLSSLELGDSALYFCASSVTEGEQYFGPGTRLTVT.

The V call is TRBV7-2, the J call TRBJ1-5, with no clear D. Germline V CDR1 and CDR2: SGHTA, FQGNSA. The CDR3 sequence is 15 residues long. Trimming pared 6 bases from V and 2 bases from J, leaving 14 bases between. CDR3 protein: CASSFGGVGNQPQHF. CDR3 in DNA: TGTGCCAGCAGTTTTGGCGGGGTTGGCAATCAGCCCCAGCATTTT. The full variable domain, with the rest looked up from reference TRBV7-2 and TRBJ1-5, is GAGVSQSPSNKVTEKGKDVELRCDPISGHTALYWYRQSLGQGLEFLIYFQGNSAPDKSGLPSDRFSAERTGGSVSTLTIQRTQQEDSAVYLCASSFGGVGNQPQHFGDGTRLSIL.

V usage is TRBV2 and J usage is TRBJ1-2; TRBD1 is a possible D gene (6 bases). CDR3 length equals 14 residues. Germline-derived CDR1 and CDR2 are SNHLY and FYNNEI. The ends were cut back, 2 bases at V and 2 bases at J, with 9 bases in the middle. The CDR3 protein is CASSETTGNYGYTF. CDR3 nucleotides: TGTGCCAGCAGTGAAACTACAGGGAACTATGGCTACACCTTC.

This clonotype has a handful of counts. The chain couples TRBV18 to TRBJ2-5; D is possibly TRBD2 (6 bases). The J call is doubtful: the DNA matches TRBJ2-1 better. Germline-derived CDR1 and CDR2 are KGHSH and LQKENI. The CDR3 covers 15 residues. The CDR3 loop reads CASSPQQEGGYEQFF. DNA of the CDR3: TGTGCCAGCTCACCACAGCAAGAGGGAGGCTATGAGCAGTTCTTC.

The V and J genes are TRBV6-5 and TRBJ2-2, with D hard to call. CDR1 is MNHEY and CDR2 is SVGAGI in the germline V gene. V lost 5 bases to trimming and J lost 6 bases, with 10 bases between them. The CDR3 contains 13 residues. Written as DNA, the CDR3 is TGTGCCAGCAGTCCTAGTGAGGCCGGGGAGCTGTTTTTT. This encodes CASSPSEAGELFF.

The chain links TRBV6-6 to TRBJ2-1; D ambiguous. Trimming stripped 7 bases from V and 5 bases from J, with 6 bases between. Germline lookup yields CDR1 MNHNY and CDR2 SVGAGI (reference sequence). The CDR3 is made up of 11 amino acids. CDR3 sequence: CASTLDNEQFF. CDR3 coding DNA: TGTGCCAGCACTCTAGACAATGAGCAGTTCTTC.

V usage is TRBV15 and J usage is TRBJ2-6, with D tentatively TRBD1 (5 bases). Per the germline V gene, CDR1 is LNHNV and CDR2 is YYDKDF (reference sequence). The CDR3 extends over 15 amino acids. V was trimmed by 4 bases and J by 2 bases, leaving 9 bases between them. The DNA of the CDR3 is TGTGCCACCAGCAAGGCCAGGGCTGGGGCCAACGTCCTGACTTTC. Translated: CATSKARAGANVLTF.

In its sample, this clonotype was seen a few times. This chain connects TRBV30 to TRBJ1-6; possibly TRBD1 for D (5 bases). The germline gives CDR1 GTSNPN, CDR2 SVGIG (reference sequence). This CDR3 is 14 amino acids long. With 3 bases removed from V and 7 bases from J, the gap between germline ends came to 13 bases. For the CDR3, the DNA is TGTGCCTGGAGCGGGGGGTTGGGAAATTCACCCCTCCACTTT. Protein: CAWSGGLGNSPLHF.

The CDR3 sequence is CASSLTGPGSETQYF. The CDR3 bases are TGTGCCAGCAGTCTCACCGGGCCAGGGTCCGAGACCCAGTACTTC. The chain has TRBV12-3 or TRBV12-4 and TRBJ2-5; D perhaps matches TRBD1 (5 bases). This CDR3 region has 15 residues. V was pared by 5 bases and J by 5 bases, with 18 bases between.

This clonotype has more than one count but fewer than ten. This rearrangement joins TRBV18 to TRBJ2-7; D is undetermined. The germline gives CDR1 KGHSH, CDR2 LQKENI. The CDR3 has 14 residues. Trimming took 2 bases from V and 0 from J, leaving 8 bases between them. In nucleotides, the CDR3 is TGTGCCAGCTCACCAGAGGCCAGCTCCTACGAGCAGTACTTC. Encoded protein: CASSPEASSYEQYF.

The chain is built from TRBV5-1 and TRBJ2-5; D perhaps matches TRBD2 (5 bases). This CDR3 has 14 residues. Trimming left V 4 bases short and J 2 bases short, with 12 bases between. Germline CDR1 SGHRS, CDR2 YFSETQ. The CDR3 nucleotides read TGCGCCAGCAGCGACTGGACTGATCAAGAGACCCAGTACTTC. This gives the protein CASSDWTDQETQYF.

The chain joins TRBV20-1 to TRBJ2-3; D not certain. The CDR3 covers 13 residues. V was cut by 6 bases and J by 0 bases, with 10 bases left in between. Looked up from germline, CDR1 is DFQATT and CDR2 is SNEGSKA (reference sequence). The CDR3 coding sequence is TGCAGTGCCTCAGCCCCTAGCACAGATACGCAGTATTTT. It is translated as CSASAPSTDTQYF.

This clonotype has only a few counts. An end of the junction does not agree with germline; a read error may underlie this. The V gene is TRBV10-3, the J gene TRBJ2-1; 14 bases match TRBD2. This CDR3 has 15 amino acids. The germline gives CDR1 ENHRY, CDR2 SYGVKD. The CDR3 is CTISEGTSGSAEQFF. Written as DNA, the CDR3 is TGTACCATCAGCGAGGGGACTAGCGGGAGCGCTGAGCAGTTCTTC.

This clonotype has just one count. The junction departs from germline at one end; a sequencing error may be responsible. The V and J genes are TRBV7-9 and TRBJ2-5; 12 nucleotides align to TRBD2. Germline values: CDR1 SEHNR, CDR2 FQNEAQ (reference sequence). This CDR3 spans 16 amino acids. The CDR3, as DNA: TGTGCCAGCAGCTCCGGACTAGCGGGGAGCCAAGATACCCAGTACTTC. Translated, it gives CASSSGLAGSQDTQYF.